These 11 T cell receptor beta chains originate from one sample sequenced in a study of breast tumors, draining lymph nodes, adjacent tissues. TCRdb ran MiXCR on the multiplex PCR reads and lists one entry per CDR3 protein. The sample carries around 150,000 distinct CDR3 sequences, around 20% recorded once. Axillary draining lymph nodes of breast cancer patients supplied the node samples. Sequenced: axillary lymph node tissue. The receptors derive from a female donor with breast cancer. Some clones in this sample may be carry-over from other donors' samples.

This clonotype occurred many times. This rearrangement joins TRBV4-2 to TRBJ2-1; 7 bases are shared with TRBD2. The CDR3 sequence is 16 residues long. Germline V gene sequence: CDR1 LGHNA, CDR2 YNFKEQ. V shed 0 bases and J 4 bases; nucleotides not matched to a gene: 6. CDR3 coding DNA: TGTGCCAGCAGCCAAGATACGGCGGGAGCATACAATGAGCAGTTCTTC. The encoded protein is CASSQDTAGAYNEQFF.

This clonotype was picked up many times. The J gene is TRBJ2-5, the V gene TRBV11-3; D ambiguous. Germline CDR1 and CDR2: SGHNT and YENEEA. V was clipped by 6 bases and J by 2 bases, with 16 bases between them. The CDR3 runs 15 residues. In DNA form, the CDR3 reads TGTGCCAGCAGTACGATAGCTTCAGAACAAGAGACCCAGTACTTC. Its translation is CASSTIASEQETQYF. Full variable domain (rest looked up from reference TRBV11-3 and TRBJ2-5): EAGVVQSPRYKIIEKKQPVAFWCNPISGHNTLYWYLQNLGQGPELLIRYENEEAVDDSQLPKDRFSAERLKGVDSTLKIQPAELGDSAVYLCASSTIASEQETQYFGPGTRLLVL.

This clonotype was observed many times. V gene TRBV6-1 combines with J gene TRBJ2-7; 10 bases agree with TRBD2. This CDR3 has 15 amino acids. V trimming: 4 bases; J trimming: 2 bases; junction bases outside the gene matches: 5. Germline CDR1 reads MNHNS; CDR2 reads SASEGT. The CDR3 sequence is CASSALAGGAYEQYF. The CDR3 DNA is TGTGCCAGCAGTGCCTTAGCGGGAGGAGCCTACGAGCAGTACTTC.

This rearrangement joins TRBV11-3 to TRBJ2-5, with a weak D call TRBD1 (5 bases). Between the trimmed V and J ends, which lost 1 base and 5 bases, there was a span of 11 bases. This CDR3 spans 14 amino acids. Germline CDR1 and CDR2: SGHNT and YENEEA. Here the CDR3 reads CASSLGQSGETQYF. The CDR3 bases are TGTGCCAGCAGCTTAGGGCAGTCAGGGGAGACCCAGTACTTC.

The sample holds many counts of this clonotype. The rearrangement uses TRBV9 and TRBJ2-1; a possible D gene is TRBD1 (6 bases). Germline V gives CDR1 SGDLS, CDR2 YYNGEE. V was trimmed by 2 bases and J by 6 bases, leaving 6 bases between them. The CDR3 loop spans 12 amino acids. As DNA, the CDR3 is TGTGCCAGCAGCGTGGACAGCAATGAGCAGTTCTTC. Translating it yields CASSVDSNEQFF.

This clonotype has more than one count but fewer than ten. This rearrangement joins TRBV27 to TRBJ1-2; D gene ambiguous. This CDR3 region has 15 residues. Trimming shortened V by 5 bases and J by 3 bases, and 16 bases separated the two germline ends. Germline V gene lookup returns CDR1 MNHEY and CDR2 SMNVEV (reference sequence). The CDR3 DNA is TGTGCCAGCAGTCCATATATAGGGCGGGACTATGGCTACACCTTC. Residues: CASSPYIGRDYGYTF.

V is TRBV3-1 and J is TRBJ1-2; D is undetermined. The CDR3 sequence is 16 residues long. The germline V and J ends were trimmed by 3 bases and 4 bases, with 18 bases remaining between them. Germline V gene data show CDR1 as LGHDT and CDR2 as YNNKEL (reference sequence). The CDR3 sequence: CASSQGASQAVYGYTF. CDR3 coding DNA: TGTGCCAGCAGCCAGGGAGCGAGCCAGGCTGTCTATGGCTACACCTTC.

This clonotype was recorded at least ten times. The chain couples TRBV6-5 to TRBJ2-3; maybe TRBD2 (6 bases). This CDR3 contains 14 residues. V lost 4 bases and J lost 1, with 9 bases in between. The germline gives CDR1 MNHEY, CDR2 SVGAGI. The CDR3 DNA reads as TGTGCCAGCAGTTTGACTAGTCGCACAGATACGCAGTATTTT. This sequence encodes CASSLTSRTDTQYF.

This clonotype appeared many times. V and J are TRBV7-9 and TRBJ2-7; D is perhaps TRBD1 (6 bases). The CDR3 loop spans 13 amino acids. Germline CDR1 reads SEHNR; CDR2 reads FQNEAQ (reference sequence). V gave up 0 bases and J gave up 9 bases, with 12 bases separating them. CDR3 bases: TGTGCCAGCAGCTTAGCGAGGGGGTCGGGGCAGTACTTC. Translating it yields CASSLARGSGQYF.

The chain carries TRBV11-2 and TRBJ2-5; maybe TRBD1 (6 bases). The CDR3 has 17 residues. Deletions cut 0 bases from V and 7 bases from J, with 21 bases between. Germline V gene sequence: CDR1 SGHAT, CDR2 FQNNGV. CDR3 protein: CASSLDRDTAGSPTQYF. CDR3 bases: TGTGCCAGCAGCTTAGACCGGGACACGGCAGGATCCCCGACCCAGTACTTC. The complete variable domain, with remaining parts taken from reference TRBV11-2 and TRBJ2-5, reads EAGVAQSPRYKIIEKRQSVAFWCNPISGHATLYWYQQILGQGPKLLIQFQNNGVVDDSQLPKDRFSAERLKGVDSTLKIQPAKLEDSAVYLCASSLDRDTAGSPTQYFGPGTRLLVL.

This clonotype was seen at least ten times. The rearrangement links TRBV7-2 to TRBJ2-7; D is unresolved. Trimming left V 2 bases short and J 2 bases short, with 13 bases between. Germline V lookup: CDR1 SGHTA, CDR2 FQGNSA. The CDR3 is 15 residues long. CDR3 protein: CASSLSPATPYEQYF. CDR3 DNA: TGTGCCAGCAGCTTATCCCCCGCGACACCCTACGAGCAGTACTTC.